The 2 T cell receptor beta chains below come from one sample, sequenced in a study of spatial heterogeneity in lung cancer. Time point meaning: sample taken at primary tumor resection. Unsorted whole RNA from tumor, nontumor lung or frozen PBMC underwent sequencing. TCRdb itself ran the 5' RACE reads through MiXCR, one entry per CDR3 protein. The sample lists 80,000 to 95,000 distinct CDR3 sequences; approximately 8.2% were seen once. This material consisted of PBMCs, taken at surgery. The receptors shown here come from a male donor with early-stage non-small cell lung cancer.

This clonotype was seen at least ten times. The chain carries TRBV29-1 and TRBJ2-1; maybe TRBD2 (6 bases). The length of the CDR3 is 14 residues. Germline V gene data show CDR1 as SQVTM and CDR2 as ANQGSEA. V lost 1 base and J 9 bases, leaving 16 bases between the germline ends. CDR3 sequence reads: CSVEGSRDSTEQFF. The CDR3 DNA reads TGCAGCGTTGAAGGCAGCAGGGACTCTACTGAGCAGTTCTTC.

This rearrangement joins TRBV5-6 to TRBJ2-3, with a tentative D call TRBD2 (5 bases). V was trimmed by 4 bases and J by 8 bases, leaving 14 bases between them. The CDR3 sequence is 13 residues long. Germline V CDR1 and CDR2: SGHDT, YYEEEE. CDR3 nucleotides: TGTGCCAGCAGCACCCCCGTGGCGGGTACGCAGTATTTT. Translating gives CASSTPVAGTQYF.